These 31 T cell receptor beta chains came from one sample sequenced in a study of T cell responses to AZD1222 COVID-19 vaccine. TCRdb's table, derived via immunoSEQ multiplex PCR, lists solely in-frame clones and lacks some. The sample has 150,000 or so clones; 90% to 95% are singletons. This specimen was peripheral blood, taken on day 0 of AZD1222 vaccination. The source of these receptors is an adult in good health.

The rearrangement uses TRBV23-1 and TRBJ1-1; no firm D call. TRBV23-1 is identified as an open reading frame with a role that is uncertain. The CDR3 length is 18 residues. With 0 bases removed from V and 0 bases from J, the gap between germline ends came to 17 bases. CDR3 protein: CASSQSLTPRGLNTEAFF. CDR3 nucleotide sequence: TGCGCCAGCAGTCAATCGTTGACCCCCAGAGGTCTGAACACTGAAGCTTTCTTT.

This clone was found a few times. The chain couples TRBV15 to TRBJ2-7, with D uncertain. This CDR3 is 18 amino acids long. The V end was cut by 0 bases, the J end by 0 bases, with 18 bases between. Germline V gene data show CDR1 as LNHNV and CDR2 as YYDKDF (reference sequence). CDR3 sequence: CATSRDLRHRSRSYEQYF. CDR3 DNA: TGTGCCACCAGCAGAGACCTTAGGCACCGTTCCCGCTCCTACGAGCAGTACTTC.

J is TRBJ2-7 and V is TRBV10-1, with a possible D match to TRBD2 (6 bases). Germline CDR1 is WNHNN and CDR2 is SYGVQD (reference sequence). Trimming took off 4 bases at V and 2 bases at J, with 15 bases between the two ends. CDR3 length equals 15 residues. This chain's CDR3 is CASSGVLGGTYEQYF. The CDR3 DNA sequence: TGCGCCAGCAGTGGGGTACTCGGGGGAACCTACGAGCAGTACTTC.

The J gene is TRBJ1-2, the V gene TRBV19; a weak D match, TRBD1 (5 bases). The CDR3 is 13 amino acids. Germline loops: CDR1 LNHDA, CDR2 SQIVND (reference sequence). Trimming stripped 9 bases from V and 5 bases from J, with 16 bases between. CDR3 protein: CASRLQRGYGYTF. In DNA form, the CDR3 reads TGTGCCAGCAGACTCCAACGGGGGTATGGCTACACCTTC.

The chain uses TRBV7-9 and TRBJ2-2; D perhaps matches TRBD1 (5 bases). Germline V gene lookup returns CDR1 SEHNR and CDR2 FQNEAQ (reference sequence). Between the trimmed V and J ends, which lost 1 base and 1 base, there was a span of 13 bases. The CDR3 extends over 17 amino acids. In DNA form, the CDR3 reads TGTGCCAGCAGCTTAGTACACTCGACAGTGAACACCGGGGAGCTGTTTTTT. Its translation: CASSLVHSTVNTGELFF.

This sequence joins TRBV15 and TRBJ2-7; D is unclear. The V gene's germline CDR1 is LNHNV and CDR2 YYDKDF (reference sequence). CDR3 size: 14 residues. Trimming removed 0 bases from V and 3 bases from J, with 9 bases in between. The CDR3, as DNA: TGTGCCACCAGCAGAGATAACGCCAACTACGAGCAGTACTTC. It specifies CATSRDNANYEQYF.

This rearrangement joins TRBV27 to TRBJ2-5; D may be TRBD1 or TRBD2 (5 bases each). With 4 bases removed from V and 0 bases from J, the gap between germline ends came to 12 bases. The CDR3 sequence is 15 residues long. Germline-derived CDR1 and CDR2 are MNHEY and SMNVEV (reference sequence). The CDR3 protein is CASSSTWGNQETQYF. As DNA, the CDR3 is TGTGCCAGCAGTTCAACATGGGGGAACCAAGAGACCCAGTACTTC.

The chain links TRBV15 to TRBJ1-1, with a tentative D call TRBD1 (5 bases). The germline CDR1 and CDR2 sequences are LNHNV and YYDKDF (reference sequence). Between the trimmed V and J ends, which lost 4 bases and 1 base, there was a span of 7 bases. There are 13 residues in the CDR3. CDR3 bases: TGTGCCACCAGCACCGACAGGAACACTGAAGCTTTCTTT. Protein product: CATSTDRNTEAFF.

This chain links TRBV19 with TRBJ2-3; 7 positions match TRBD1. The V gene end was trimmed by 8 bases and the J gene end by 3 bases; junction bases not matched to a gene: 11. Germline CDR1 reads LNHDA; CDR2 reads SQIVND (reference sequence). CDR3 length: 15 amino acids. CDR3 in amino acids: CASSFLDRVTDTQYF. CDR3 DNA: TGTGCCAGTTCCTTTTTAGACAGGGTGACAGATACGCAGTATTTT.

CDR3 protein: CASSSLSYEQYF. DNA for the CDR3: TGTGCCAGCAGTTCGCTCTCCTACGAGCAGTACTTC. This sequence joins TRBV12-3 or TRBV12-4 and TRBJ2-7; D is undetermined. The CDR3 sequence is 12 residues long. Trimming pared 4 bases from V and 0 bases from J, leaving 4 bases between.

The chain is built from TRBV5-1 and TRBJ2-2; tentative D call: TRBD1 (5 bases). Deletions cut 2 bases from V and 4 bases from J, with 12 bases between. The germline CDR1 and CDR2 sequences are SGHRS and YFSETQ. The CDR3 is made up of 15 amino acids. CDR3 amino acids: CASSLGVGGTGELFF. The CDR3 DNA sequence: TGCGCCAGCAGCTTAGGGGTCGGCGGCACCGGGGAGCTGTTTTTT.

The chain carries TRBV28 and TRBJ2-1; 9 nucleotides line up with TRBD1. The CDR3 is made up of 12 amino acids. Trimming took 5 bases from V and 7 from J; bases not matched to a gene: 0. The V gene's germline CDR1 is MDHEN and CDR2 SYDVKM. CDR3 DNA: TGTGCCAGCAGTGGGACAGGGAATGAGCAGTTCTTC. Protein product: CASSGTGNEQFF.

The V call is TRBV10-3, the J call TRBJ2-2; D is uncertain. This CDR3 spans 14 amino acids. V lost 8 bases and J 5 bases, leaving 15 bases between the germline ends. The germline V gene encodes CDR1 ENHRY and CDR2 SYGVKD. CDR3 coding DNA: TGTGCCATCCCCGGGCGGTTGGGGACCGGGGAGCTGTTTTTT. This translates into CAIPGRLGTGELFF.

In DNA, the CDR3 is TGTGCCAGCTCAGAACGGACAGGGGGCCACTATGGCTACACCTTC. Protein product: CASSERTGGHYGYTF. The rearrangement links TRBV18 to TRBJ1-2, with 11 bases aligning to TRBD1. V lost 5 bases and J lost 3; bases outside the gene matches: 5. The germline V gene has CDR1 KGHSH and CDR2 LQKENI. The CDR3 length is 15 residues.

The genes are TRBV27 and TRBJ2-2, with 7 bases identical to TRBD2. Per germline, CDR1 MNHEY and CDR2 SMNVEV (reference sequence). CDR3 length: 16 amino acids. V trimming: 6 bases; J trimming: 4 bases; junction bases outside the gene matches: 11. This CDR3 is CASSWEGIRGTGELFF. CDR3 DNA: TGTGCCAGCAGCTGGGAGGGGATTCGGGGCACCGGGGAGCTGTTTTTT.

The chain recombines TRBV4-3 with TRBJ1-1; D is unclear. Germline V CDR1 and CDR2: LGHNA, YSLEER. This CDR3 contains 15 residues. V lost 0 bases to trimming and J lost 3 bases, with 11 bases between them. CDR3 sequence (DNA): TGCGCCAGCAGCCAAGATACAAGCAGCTACACTGAAGCTTTCTTT. It is translated as CASSQDTSSYTEAFF.

V usage is TRBV19 and J usage is TRBJ1-2; D ambiguous. V was trimmed by 6 bases and J by 5 bases, leaving 13 bases between them. There are 13 residues in the CDR3. Germline CDR1 is LNHDA and CDR2 is SQIVND (reference sequence). The CDR3: CASSPGTSYGYTF. The CDR3 DNA follows: TGTGCCAGTAGCCCGGGCACTTCTTATGGCTACACCTTC.

This chain connects TRBV18 to TRBJ1-6, with D possibly being TRBD1 (5 bases). Trimming pared 1 base from V and 10 bases from J, leaving 11 bases between. The CDR3 spans 14 residues. Germline V CDR1 and CDR2: KGHSH, LQKENI. The CDR3 coding sequence is TGTGCCAGCTCACCACGTAGGGAGGGGTCACCCCTCCACTTT. As protein: CASSPRREGSPLHF.

The V and J genes are TRBV24-1 and TRBJ2-3, with a weak D call TRBD1 (5 bases). V lost 0 bases and J lost 3, with 15 bases in between. Germline V CDR1 and CDR2: KGHDR, SFDVKD. The CDR3 is 17 amino acids. CDR3 nucleotide sequence: TGTGCCACCAGTGATTTGTACCAGGGTGGGCCAACAGATACGCAGTATTTT. It is translated as CATSDLYQGGPTDTQYF.

The V call is TRBV7-2, the J call TRBJ2-1, with D perhaps matching TRBD2 (6 bases). The V and J ends lost 6 bases and 3 bases respectively, with 12 bases between them. The CDR3 is 14 amino acids. Germline V gene sequence: CDR1 SGHTA, CDR2 FQGNSA. The CDR3 region is CASSILGGYNEQFF. For the CDR3, the DNA is TGTGCCAGCAGTATCCTGGGGGGCTACAATGAGCAGTTCTTC.

The chain recombines TRBV3-1 (or the pseudogene TRBV3-2) with TRBJ1-2; 8 nucleotides match TRBD1. The junction had 18 bases not matched to a gene; V was cut back by 4 bases and J by 5 bases. Germline CDR1 and CDR2: LGHDT and YNNKEL (reference sequence). The CDR3 length is 18 residues. This CDR3 is CASSLYRTGTGVSYGYTF. CDR3 in DNA: TGTGCCAGCAGCCTCTATAGAACCGGGACAGGAGTCTCTTATGGCTACACCTTC.

The CDR3 is CASWSGLAGYTF. The CDR3 region has the DNA TGTGCCAGTTGGTCCGGGTTGGCTGGCTACACCTTC. The gene calls are TRBV12-3 or TRBV12-4 and TRBJ1-2, with no clear D. This CDR3 spans 12 amino acids. Trimming removed 9 bases from V and 7 bases from J, with 15 bases in between.

The V and J genes are TRBV7-9 and TRBJ2-7, with 7 bases identical to TRBD1. This CDR3 spans 14 amino acids. Germline loops: CDR1 SEHNR, CDR2 FQNEAQ (reference sequence). Germline trimming cut 6 bases from V and 2 bases from J; bases unmatched to any gene: 7. The CDR3 is CASSSSGTAYEQYF. The CDR3 bases are TGTGCCAGCAGTTCCTCCGGGACAGCCTACGAGCAGTACTTC.

The chain has TRBV19 and TRBJ2-7, with D possibly matching TRBD2 (5 bases). From germline, CDR1 is LNHDA and CDR2 SQIVND (reference sequence). The CDR3 loop spans 16 amino acids. V was pared by 3 bases and J by 1 base, with 16 bases between. CDR3 DNA: TGTGCCAGTAGTATGCTCCCCGGGATCTCATCCTACGAGCAGTACTTC. Translation: CASSMLPGISSYEQYF.

The CDR3 bases are TGTGCCAGCAGCTTAGAGGGGAACCTCTACGAGCAGTACTTC. Translation gives CASSLEGNLYEQYF. This chain joins TRBV6-6 and TRBJ2-7; D is perhaps TRBD1 or TRBD2 (5 bases each). The CDR3 totals 14 residues. V was clipped by 6 bases and J by 3 bases, with 15 bases between them. Germline assignment: CDR1 MNHNY and CDR2 SVGAGI (reference sequence).

The chain has TRBV12-3 or TRBV12-4 and TRBJ2-2; a possible D gene is TRBD1 (6 bases). This CDR3 is built from 13 residues. V was clipped by 6 bases and J by 6 bases, with 11 bases between them. DNA for the CDR3: TGTGCCAGCAGGGACAGTACCGCCGGGGAGCTGTTTTTT. Amino acids: CASRDSTAGELFF.

The rearrangement uses TRBV28 and TRBJ2-7, with TRBD2 as a possible D gene (6 bases). Germline loops: CDR1 MDHEN, CDR2 SYDVKM. Trimming took off 7 bases at V and 4 bases at J, with 8 bases between the two ends. The CDR3 length is 11 residues. CDR3 in amino acids: CASMGGYEQYF. CDR3 nucleotides: TGTGCCAGCATGGGAGGTTACGAGCAGTACTTC.

The chain combines TRBV6-5 with TRBJ2-5; 8 bases agree with TRBD2. V was clipped by 5 bases and J by 2 bases; unmatched bases: 7. The CDR3 runs to 15 residues. CDR1 and CDR2 from the germline V gene are MNHEY and SVGAGI. The chain's CDR3 is CASSKPGLEQETQYF. In DNA, the CDR3 is TGTGCCAGCAGTAAACCGGGACTAGAACAAGAGACCCAGTACTTC.

The chain employs TRBV9 and TRBJ2-7; maybe TRBD2 (6 bases). The CDR3 length is 15 residues. Trimming took 4 bases from V and 3 from J, leaving 17 bases between them. The germline CDR1 and CDR2 sequences are SGDLS and YYNGEE. The CDR3 DNA sequence: TGTGCCAGCAGCCACCGACTAGTAGGGGTCTACGAGCAGTACTTC. Its protein is CASSHRLVGVYEQYF.

This clone was counted a single time. CDR3 sequence: CASSFRGYGYTF. DNA of the CDR3: TGTGCCAGCAGCTTCCGGGGTTATGGCTACACCTTC. The chain uses TRBV7-9 and TRBJ1-2, with D hard to call. CDR1 is SEHNR and CDR2 is FQNEAQ in the germline V gene (reference sequence). The V end lost 3 bases, the J end lost 5 bases, and 7 bases lay between the germline ends. The CDR3 runs 12 residues.

V is TRBV18 and J is TRBJ1-4; 7 bases fit TRBD1. The CDR3 contains 13 residues. Unmatched junction bases numbered 3, after V lost 6 bases and J lost 5 bases. Germline V gene data show CDR1 as KGHSH and CDR2 as LQKENI. For the CDR3, the DNA is TGTGCCAGCTCGCGACAGGGAAATGAAAAACTGTTTTTT. The encoded protein is CASSRQGNEKLFF.